Listed below are T cell receptor beta chains from one sample, sequenced in a study of Ad26.COV2.S vaccination and SARS-CoV-2 variants. The protocol was immunoSEQ multiplex PCR, while the TCRdb copy is restricted to in-frame clones and leaves out a portion. Among some 340,000 clones listed, around 83% were seen once. The sequenced sample was peripheral blood, obtained in a trial of Ad26.COV2.S vaccine versus placebo. The receptors here all came from a person aged 18-65 years who received the Ad26.COV2.S COVID-19 vaccine or a placebo. Both conserved end residues are part of each CDR3. The D gene is left open where the match is weak.

D	V	J	CDR3	DNA
TRBD1	TRBV5-1	TRBJ2-5	CASGDRGGETQYF	TGCGCCAGCGGGGACAGGGGTGGCGAGACCCAGTACTTC
.	TRBV6-2/TRBV6-3	TRBJ1-2	CASSYSNRGHRNTGYGYTF	TGTGCCAGCAGTTACTCGAATAGGGGACATCGGAATACTGGGTATGGCTACACCTTC
.	TRBV7-5	TRBJ2-1	CVRSFREGAPEGNEQFF	TGTGTCAGAAGCTTCCGGGAGGGGGCTCCCGAGGGCAATGAGCAGTTCTTC
.	TRBV6-2/TRBV6-3	TRBJ2-1	CASSKPTASKYNEQFF	TGTGCCAGCAGCAAACCGACAGCTTCCAAATACAATGAGCAGTTCTTC
.	TRBV5-6	TRBJ1-1	CASSLTRRLVSEAFF	TGTGCCAGCAGCTTGACACGTCGTCTAGTTTCTGAAGCTTTCTTT
.	TRBV12-5	TRBJ1-1	CASGSHREGMILAEAFF	TGTGCTAGTGGTTCGCACAGGGAGGGGATGATCTTGGCTGAAGCTTTCTTT
.	TRBV30	TRBJ1-4	CAWSGAEEKLFF	TGTGCCTGGAGTGGGGCAGAAGAAAAACTGTTTTTT
.	TRBV5-5	TRBJ1-1	CASSFDRREAFF	TGTGCCAGCAGCTTTGACAGGAGGGAAGCTTTCTTT
.	TRBV18	TRBJ2-7	CASSPPETNPYEQYF	TGTGCCAGCTCACCACCTGAGACAAACCCTTACGAGCAGTACTTC
TRBD1	TRBV19	TRBJ2-2	CASSDRVPTGELFF	TGTGCCAGTAGTGACAGGGTCCCCACCGGGGAGCTGTTTTTT
.	TRBV4-1	TRBJ1-5	CASSQPLPRANQPQHF	TGCGCCAGCAGCCAACCACTTCCCCGGGCCAATCAGCCCCAGCATTTT